One TCR beta chain is described in this entry. This sample is drawn from a study of cytomegalovirus exposure and HLA in healthy donors. The PCR had 60 Vbeta and 13 Jbeta primers. Clones were read by immunoSEQ multiplex PCR, and TCRdb kept only the in-frame ones, dropping some. The repertoire consists of 180,000 or so clones, with over 70% occurring once and the leading ten covering approximately 1.5%. This CDR3 is built from 14 residues. Looked up from germline, CDR1 is LGHNA and CDR2 is YSLEER. The junction had 7 bases not matched to a gene; V was cut back by 5 bases and J by 4 bases. Sequenced material: PBMCs. The sequence was obtained from a young man in good health and CMV-seronegative. The rearrangement links TRBV4-3 to TRBJ2-5, with TRBD2 matching 7 bases. CDR3 sequence: CASSSGGGIETQYF. As DNA, the CDR3 is TGCGCCAGCAGCTCTGGCGGGGGAATAGAGACCCAGTACTTC.